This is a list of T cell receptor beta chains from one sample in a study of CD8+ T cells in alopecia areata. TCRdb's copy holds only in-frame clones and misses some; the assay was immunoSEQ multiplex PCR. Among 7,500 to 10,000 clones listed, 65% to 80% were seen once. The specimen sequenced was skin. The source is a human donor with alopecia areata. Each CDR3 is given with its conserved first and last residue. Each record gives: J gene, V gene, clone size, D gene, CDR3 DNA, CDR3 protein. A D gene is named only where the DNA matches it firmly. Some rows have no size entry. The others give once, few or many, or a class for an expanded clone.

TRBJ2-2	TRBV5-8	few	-	TGTGCCAGCAGCTTGGCCATCCTGACCGGGGAGCTGTTTTTT	CASSLAILTGELFF
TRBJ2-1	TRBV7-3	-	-	TGTGCCAGCAGCTTAAACCCCAGCGGTGTCGATGAGCAGTTCTTC	CASSLNPSGVDEQFF
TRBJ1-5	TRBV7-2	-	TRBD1	TGTGCCAGCAGCCCATACGGGACAGGGGGCCTTCAGCCCCAGCATTTT	CASSPYGTGGLQPQHF
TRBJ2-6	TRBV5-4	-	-	TGTGCCAGCAGCGCGGACAGCTCTGGGGCCAACGTCCTGACTTTC	CASSADSSGANVLTF
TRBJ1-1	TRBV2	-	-	TGTGCCAGCCTTGACAGGATCGGGACTGAAGCTTTCTTT	CASLDRIGTEAFF
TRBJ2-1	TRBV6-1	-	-	TGTGCCAGTTCAGGAGGGGGGGCGCGGAATGAGCAGTTCTTC	CASSGGGARNEQFF
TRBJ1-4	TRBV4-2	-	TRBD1	TGTGCCAGCAGCCCGACAGGGCGGAGTAGTGAAAAACTGTTTTTT	CASSPTGRSSEKLFF
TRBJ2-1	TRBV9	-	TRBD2	TGTGCCAGCGGGAGGGCCAATGAGCAGTTCTTC	CASGRANEQFF
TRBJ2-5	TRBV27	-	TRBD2	TGTGCCAGCAGTTTATTTAGCGGGAGTGTGACGAAGACCCAGTACTTC	CASSLFSGSVTKTQYF
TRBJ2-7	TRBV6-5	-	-	TGTGCCAGCAGTTCAAGTATCTCCTACGAGCAGTACTTC	CASSSSISYEQYF
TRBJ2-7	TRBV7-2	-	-	TGTGCCAGCAGCTTCAGACCCCTTTGGGGCTACGAGCAGTACTTC	CASSFRPLWGYEQYF
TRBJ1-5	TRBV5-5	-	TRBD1	TGTGCCAGCAGCTGGACAGGGCCTCCCCAGCCCCAGCATTTT	CASSWTGPPQPQHF
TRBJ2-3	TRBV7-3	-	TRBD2	TGTGCCAGCAGCTTAGCGGCTAGCGGGGGGATTAGGACAGATACGCAGTATTTT	CASSLAASGGIRTDTQYF
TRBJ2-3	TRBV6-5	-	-	TGTGCCAGCAGTCGGACCCACTTTGGCACAGATACGCAGTATTTT	CASSRTHFGTDTQYF
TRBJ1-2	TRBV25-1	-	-	TGTGCCAGCAGTGATATGACTGGGAACTATGGCTACACCTTC	CASSDMTGNYGYTF
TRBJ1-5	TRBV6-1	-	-	TGTGCCAGCGTATGGGGCAGGGTTGATCAGCCCCAGCATTTT	CASVWGRVDQPQHF
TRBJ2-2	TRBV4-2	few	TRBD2	TGTGCCAGCAGCCCGCAACCGGGACTAGGAACCGGGGAGCTGTTTTTT	CASSPQPGLGTGELFF
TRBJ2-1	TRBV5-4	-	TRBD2	TGTGCCAGCAGCTTGTACAGGCGTATGGGGACTAGCGCGAACAATGAGCAGTTCTTC	CASSLYRRMGTSANNEQFF
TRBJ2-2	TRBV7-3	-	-	TGTGCCAGCAGCTTATCCCCTCAATCCGGGGAGCTGTTTTTT	CASSLSPQSGELFF
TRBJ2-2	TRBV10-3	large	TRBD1	TGTGCCATCAGTGAGTTTACAGGGGGCCAGAACACCGGGGAGCTGTTTTTT	CAISEFTGGQNTGELFF
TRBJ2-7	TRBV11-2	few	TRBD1	TGTGCCACCTCCCGGGACAGGGGCTACGAGCAGTACTTC	CATSRDRGYEQYF
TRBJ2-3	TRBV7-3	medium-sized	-	TGTGCCAGCAGCTTAGGGGCAGACCTCAGGAATACGCAGTATTTT	CASSLGADLRNTQYF
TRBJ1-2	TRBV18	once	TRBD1	TGTGCCAGCTCTCAACAAGGGGTCGACAGGGGAAGCCTCTATGGCTACACCTTC	CASSQQGVDRGSLYGYTF
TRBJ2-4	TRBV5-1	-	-	TGCGCCAGCCGTCTAGACACGCAAGACGAAAACATTCAGTACTTC	CASRLDTQDENIQYF
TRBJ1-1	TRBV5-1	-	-	TGCGCCAGCAGCTTCTTGGCAGGAGACAACACTGAAGCTTTCTTT	CASSFLAGDNTEAFF
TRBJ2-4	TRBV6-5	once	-	TGTGCCAGCAGTGCCACCTTCAAAAACATTCAGTACTTC	CASSATFKNIQYF
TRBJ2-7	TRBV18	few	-	TGTGCCAGCTCACCAGTTGAGGGCTACGAGCAGTACTTC	CASSPVEGYEQYF
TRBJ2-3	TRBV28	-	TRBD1	TGTGCCAGCGGAGTACCGATCAGGGGGCGGGGAGATACGCAGTATTTT	CASGVPIRGRGDTQYF
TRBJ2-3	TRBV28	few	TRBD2	TGTGCCAGCAGTTCACCTTGGACTAGCGTTCTACTCACAGATACGCAGTATTTT	CASSSPWTSVLLTDTQYF
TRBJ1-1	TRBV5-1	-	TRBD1	TGCGCCAGCAGCTTAATGGGACAGGGGGAAGCTTTCTTT	CASSLMGQGEAFF
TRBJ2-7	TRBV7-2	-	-	TGTGCCAGCACTTTCACGAGCCGAGCTACCTACGAGCAGTACTTC	CASTFTSRATYEQYF
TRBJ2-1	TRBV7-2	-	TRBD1	TGTGCCAGCAGCTGGGGATCGACAGGGGGCGATGAGCAGTTCTTC	CASSWGSTGGDEQFF
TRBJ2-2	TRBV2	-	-	TGTGCCAGCAGGTACACCGGGGAGCTGTTTTTT	CASRYTGELFF
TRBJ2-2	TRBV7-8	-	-	TGTGCCAGCAGTCATATCAGCGGAGGGGTGGACACCGGGGAGCTGTTTTTT	CASSHISGGVDTGELFF
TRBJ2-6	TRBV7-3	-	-	TGTGCCAGCAGCTTAACGTTCGGGGCTGGGGCCAACGTCCTGACTTTC	CASSLTFGAGANVLTF
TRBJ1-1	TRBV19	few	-	TGTGCCAGTAGCTACACAGGGAGCATGAACACTGAAGCTTTCTTT	CASSYTGSMNTEAFF
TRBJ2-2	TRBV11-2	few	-	TGTGCCAGCAGCCGCAGGGGGAACACCGGGGAGCTGTTTTTT	CASSRRGNTGELFF
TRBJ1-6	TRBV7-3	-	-	TGTGCCAGCGCCTGGGGCGGGGGGAATTCACCCCTCCACTTT	CASAWGGGNSPLHF
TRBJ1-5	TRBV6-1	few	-	TGTGCCAGCAACTTTTGGGGCGGTCATCAGCCCCAGCATTTT	CASNFWGGHQPQHF
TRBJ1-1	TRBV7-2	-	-	TGTGCCAGCAGCACAACCCGGGAAAGCACTGAAGCTTTCTTT	CASSTTRESTEAFF
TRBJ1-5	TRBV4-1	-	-	TGCGCCAGCAGCCAAGTCGCAGGGGTGCATCAGCCCCAGCATTTT	CASSQVAGVHQPQHF
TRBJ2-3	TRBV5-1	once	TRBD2	TGCGCCAGCAGCTTGGCGGCTAGCGGGAGTAGAGATACGCAGTATTTT	CASSLAASGSRDTQYF
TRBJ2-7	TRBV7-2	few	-	TGTGCCAGCACCCGGGATTATCGCTACGAGCAGTACTTC	CASTRDYRYEQYF
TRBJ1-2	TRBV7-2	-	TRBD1	TGTGCCAACAGCCCCCGACAGGGCCCTCAAGGCTACACCTTC	CANSPRQGPQGYTF
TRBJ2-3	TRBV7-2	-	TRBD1	TGTGCCAGCAGCTTAACCACGGGTGGGACAGGGGGCACAGATACGCAGTATTTT	CASSLTTGGTGGTDTQYF
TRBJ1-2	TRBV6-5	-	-	TGTGCCAGCAGACCCGACAGGAACTATGGCTACACCTTC	CASRPDRNYGYTF
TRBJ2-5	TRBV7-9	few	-	TGTGCCACCCAAAGCCTTCGGATAGAGACCCAGTACTTC	CATQSLRIETQYF
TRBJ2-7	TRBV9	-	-	TGTGCCAGCAGCGTACTGGTGGGCCCCACCTACGAGCAGTACTTC	CASSVLVGPTYEQYF
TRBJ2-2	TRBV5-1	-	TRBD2	TGCGCCAGCAGCCTCGGACTAGCGGGAGGGCCTTCCGGGGAGCTGTTTTTT	CASSLGLAGGPSGELFF
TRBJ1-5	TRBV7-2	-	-	TGTGCCAGCAGCTTAGGGGACACCCGTAGCAATCAGCCCCAGCATTTT	CASSLGDTRSNQPQHF
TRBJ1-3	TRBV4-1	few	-	TGCGCCAGCAGCCAAGATTTTGCCCTCTCTGGAAACACCATATATTTT	CASSQDFALSGNTIYF
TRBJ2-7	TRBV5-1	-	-	TGCGCCAGCAGTCATTTGGGGCGTAATATAAGGGGTCCGCAAACCTACGAGCAGTACTTC	CASSHLGRNIRGPQTYEQYF
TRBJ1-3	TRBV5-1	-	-	TGCGCCAGCAGAAAGGAGAGCTCTGGAAACACCATATATTTT	CASRKESSGNTIYF
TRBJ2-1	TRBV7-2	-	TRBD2	TGTGCCAGCAGCTCAGGACTAGCGGGGGGTAGTTCAAAGTTCTTC	CASSSGLAGGSSKFF